Listed below are T cell receptor beta chains from one sample, sequenced in a study of blood T cell repertoires in COVID-19. Clones were read by immunoSEQ multiplex PCR, and TCRdb kept only the in-frame ones, dropping some. The sample carries approximately 290,000 clones, approximately 90% recorded once. Sample: peripheral blood. The source is a man aged 25-45 years with acute or convalescent COVID-19. The CDR3 runs from the conserved cysteine through the conserved F or W. D genes are given only for firm matches. Expanded clones are given a class, and other clones once, few, many or no size at all.

D gene: NA; V gene: TRBV18; clone size: NA; J gene: TRBJ1-3; CDR3 protein: CASSQGIRNTIYF; CDR3 DNA: TGTGCCAGCTCACAGGGGATCAGAAACACCATATATTTT
D gene: TRBD1; V gene: TRBV5-1; clone size: few; J gene: TRBJ2-1; CDR3 protein: CASSSGQWGSNEQFF; CDR3 DNA: TGCGCCAGCAGCTCGGGACAGTGGGGGTCCAATGAGCAGTTCTTC
D gene: TRBD2; V gene: TRBV24-1; clone size: once; J gene: TRBJ2-1; CDR3 protein: CATSDPGTSGRSSYNEQFF; CDR3 DNA: TGTGCCACCAGTGACCCCGGGACTAGCGGGAGGAGCTCCTACAATGAGCAGTTCTTC
D gene: TRBD2; V gene: TRBV29-1; clone size: NA; J gene: TRBJ2-3; CDR3 protein: CSVVAGNTDTQYF; CDR3 DNA: TGCAGCGTTGTAGCGGGAAACACAGATACGCAGTATTTT
D gene: NA; V gene: TRBV28; clone size: NA; J gene: TRBJ2-3; CDR3 protein: CASKLGGITDTQYF; CDR3 DNA: TGTGCCAGCAAGTTGGGCGGGATCACAGATACGCAGTATTTT
D gene: NA; V gene: TRBV3-1/TRBV3-2; clone size: NA; J gene: TRBJ2-7; CDR3 protein: CASSQEYSGQYF; CDR3 DNA: TGTGCCAGCAGCCAAGAGTACAGTGGTCAGTACTTC
D gene: NA; V gene: TRBV5-1; clone size: NA; J gene: TRBJ2-3; CDR3 protein: CASSLVDTQYF; CDR3 DNA: TGCGCCAGCAGCCTCGTGGATACGCAGTATTTT
D gene: NA; V gene: TRBV5-1; clone size: NA; J gene: TRBJ2-7; CDR3 protein: CASSLSNRSSYEQYF; CDR3 DNA: TGCGCCAGCAGCTTGAGCAACAGGTCGAGTTACGAGCAGTACTTC
D gene: NA; V gene: TRBV4-1; clone size: NA; J gene: TRBJ1-3; CDR3 protein: CASSQGWASGNTIYF; CDR3 DNA: TGCGCCAGCAGCCAAGGTTGGGCATCAGGAAACACCATATATTTT
D gene: TRBD1; V gene: TRBV12-5; clone size: once; J gene: TRBJ2-1; CDR3 protein: CASGLDQTGVNEQFF; CDR3 DNA: TGTGCTAGTGGTTTGGACCAGACAGGGGTCAATGAGCAGTTCTTC
D gene: TRBD2; V gene: TRBV19; clone size: NA; J gene: TRBJ2-2; CDR3 protein: CASSVALKLAGNTGELFF; CDR3 DNA: TGTGCCAGTAGTGTCGCCCTCAAACTAGCGGGGAACACCGGGGAGCTGTTTTTT
D gene: NA; V gene: TRBV3-1/TRBV3-2; clone size: NA; J gene: TRBJ1-2; CDR3 protein: CASSLNWRGNYGYTF; CDR3 DNA: TGTGCCAGCAGCCTCAACTGGAGGGGTAACTATGGCTACACCTTC
D gene: NA; V gene: TRBV5-6; clone size: NA; J gene: TRBJ2-1; CDR3 protein: CARDKDNEQFF; CDR3 DNA: TGTGCCAGAGACAAAGACAATGAGCAGTTCTTC
D gene: TRBD1; V gene: TRBV5-4; clone size: NA; J gene: TRBJ1-2; CDR3 protein: CASSLKGTGTMGYTF; CDR3 DNA: TGTGCCAGCAGCTTGAAGGGGACAGGTACTATGGGCTACACCTTC
D gene: NA; V gene: TRBV18; clone size: NA; J gene: TRBJ1-4; CDR3 protein: CASSPNPFQGEKLFF; CDR3 DNA: TGTGCCAGCTCACCAAATCCCTTCCAGGGTGAAAAACTGTTTTTT
D gene: TRBD2; V gene: TRBV13; clone size: NA; J gene: TRBJ2-7; CDR3 protein: CASSFAGGLGEQYF; CDR3 DNA: TGTGCCAGCAGCTTTGCGGGAGGGTTAGGCGAGCAGTACTTC
D gene: NA; V gene: TRBV18; clone size: NA; J gene: TRBJ1-2; CDR3 protein: CASSPSGSFGRGYTF; CDR3 DNA: TGTGCCAGCTCCCCCTCGGGTAGTTTTGGCCGGGGCTACACCTTC
D gene: NA; V gene: TRBV13; clone size: NA; J gene: TRBJ1-2; CDR3 protein: CASSPPGSNYGYTF; CDR3 DNA: TGTGCCAGCAGCCCCCCGGGGTCTAACTATGGCTACACCTTC
D gene: TRBD1; V gene: TRBV28; clone size: NA; J gene: TRBJ1-2; CDR3 protein: CASSLSRGQGSSGYGYTF; CDR3 DNA: TGTGCCAGCAGTTTGAGCAGGGGACAGGGTAGTAGTGGCTATGGCTACACCTTC
D gene: NA; V gene: TRBV18; clone size: NA; J gene: TRBJ1-1; CDR3 protein: CASSAGDTEAFF; CDR3 DNA: TGTGCCAGCTCTGCGGGGGACACTGAAGCTTTCTTT
D gene: TRBD1; V gene: TRBV19; clone size: NA; J gene: TRBJ1-3; CDR3 protein: CATQTGVSGNTIYF; CDR3 DNA: TGTGCCACTCAGACAGGGGTATCTGGAAACACCATATATTTT
D gene: TRBD1; V gene: TRBV28; clone size: once; J gene: TRBJ1-6; CDR3 protein: CASSKTGLGSPLHF; CDR3 DNA: TGTGCCAGCAGTAAGACAGGGCTAGGTTCACCCCTCCACTTT
D gene: NA; V gene: TRBV28; clone size: NA; J gene: TRBJ1-5; CDR3 protein: CASSFRAGHTAQHF; CDR3 DNA: TGTGCCAGCAGTTTTAGAGCAGGCCATACGGCCCAGCATTTT
D gene: TRBD1; V gene: TRBV3-1/TRBV3-2; clone size: NA; J gene: TRBJ1-6; CDR3 protein: CASSQRTGSGNSPLHF; CDR3 DNA: TGTGCCAGCAGCCAAAGGACAGGGAGTGGAAATTCACCCCTCCACTTT
D gene: NA; V gene: TRBV6-5; clone size: NA; J gene: TRBJ2-3; CDR3 protein: CASSLPVPDTQYF; CDR3 DNA: TGTGCCAGCAGTCTGCCGGTGCCCGATACGCAGTATTTT
D gene: NA; V gene: TRBV10-1; clone size: few; J gene: TRBJ1-2; CDR3 protein: CASSDFRDNYSGYTF; CDR3 DNA: TGCGCCAGCAGTGATTTTAGGGACAATTATTCTGGCTACACCTTC
D gene: NA; V gene: TRBV7-9; clone size: NA; J gene: TRBJ1-2; CDR3 protein: CASSFMNYGYTF; CDR3 DNA: TGTGCCAGCAGCTTCATGAACTATGGCTACACCTTC
D gene: TRBD1; V gene: TRBV6-5; clone size: NA; J gene: TRBJ1-3; CDR3 protein: CASSRTGVVDTIYF; CDR3 DNA: TGTGCCAGCAGTCGGACAGGGGTGGTAGACACCATATATTTT
D gene: NA; V gene: TRBV12-5; clone size: NA; J gene: TRBJ1-1; CDR3 protein: CASGLWGGSNTEAFF; CDR3 DNA: TGTGCTAGTGGTTTGTGGGGGGGGTCGAACACTGAAGCTTTCTTT
D gene: TRBD1; V gene: TRBV7-9; clone size: NA; J gene: TRBJ1-2; CDR3 protein: CASSRDSLLNYGYTF; CDR3 DNA: TGTGCCAGCAGTAGGGACAGCCTTCTTAACTATGGCTACACCTTC